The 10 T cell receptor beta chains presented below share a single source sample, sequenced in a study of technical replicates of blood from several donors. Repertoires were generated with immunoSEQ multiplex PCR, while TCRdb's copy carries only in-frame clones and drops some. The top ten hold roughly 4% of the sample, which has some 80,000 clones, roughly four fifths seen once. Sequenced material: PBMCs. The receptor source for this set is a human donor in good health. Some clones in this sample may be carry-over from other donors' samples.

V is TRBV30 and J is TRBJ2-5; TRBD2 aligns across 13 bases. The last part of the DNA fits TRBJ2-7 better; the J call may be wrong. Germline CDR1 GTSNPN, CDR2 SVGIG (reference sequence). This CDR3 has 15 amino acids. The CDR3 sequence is CAWGWTSGSKYEQYF. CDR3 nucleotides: TGTGCCTGGGGATGGACTAGCGGGAGCAAGTACGAGCAGTACTTC.

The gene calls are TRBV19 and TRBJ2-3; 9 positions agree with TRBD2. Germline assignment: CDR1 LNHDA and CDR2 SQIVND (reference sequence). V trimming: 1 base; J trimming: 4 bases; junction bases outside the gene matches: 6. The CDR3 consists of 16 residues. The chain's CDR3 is CASSIGGGRVADTQYF. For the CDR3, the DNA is TGTGCCAGTAGTATAGGCGGCGGGAGGGTGGCAGATACGCAGTATTTT.

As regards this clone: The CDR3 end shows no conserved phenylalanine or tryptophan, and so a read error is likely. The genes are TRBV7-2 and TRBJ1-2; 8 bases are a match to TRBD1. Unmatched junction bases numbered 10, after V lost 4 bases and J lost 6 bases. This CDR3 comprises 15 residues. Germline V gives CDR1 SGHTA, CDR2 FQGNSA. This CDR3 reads CASSSYLQGEHGYTL. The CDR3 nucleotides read TGTGCCAGCAGCTCATACCTACAGGGGGAACATGGCTACACCCTC.

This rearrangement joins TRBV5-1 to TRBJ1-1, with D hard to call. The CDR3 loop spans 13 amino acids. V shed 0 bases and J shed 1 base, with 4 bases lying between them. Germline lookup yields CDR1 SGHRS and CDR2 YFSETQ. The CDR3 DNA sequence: TGCGCCAGCAGCTTGGGCAGGAACACTGAAGCTTTCTTT. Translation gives CASSLGRNTEAFF. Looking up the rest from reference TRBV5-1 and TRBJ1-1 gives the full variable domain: KAGVTQTPRYLIKTRGQQVTLSCSPISGHRSVSWYQQTPGQGLQFLFEYFSETQRNKGNFPGRFSGRQFSNSRSEMNVSTLELGDSALYLCASSLGRNTEAFFGQGTRLTVV.

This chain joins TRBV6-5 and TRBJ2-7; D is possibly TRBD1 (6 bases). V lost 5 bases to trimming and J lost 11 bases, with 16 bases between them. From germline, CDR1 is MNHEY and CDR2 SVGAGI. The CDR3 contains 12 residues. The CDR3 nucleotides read TGTGCCAGCAGTCCAAGAACAGGGTGGGAGTACTTC. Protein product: CASSPRTGWEYF.

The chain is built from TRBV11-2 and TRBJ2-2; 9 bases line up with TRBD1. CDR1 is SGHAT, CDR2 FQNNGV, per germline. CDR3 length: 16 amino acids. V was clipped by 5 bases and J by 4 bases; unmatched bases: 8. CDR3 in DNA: TGTGCCAGCAGCCCATGGACAGGGGTTGTCACCGGGGAGCTGTTTTTT. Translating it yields CASSPWTGVVTGELFF. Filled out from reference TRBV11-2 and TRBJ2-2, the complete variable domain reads EAGVAQSPRYKIIEKRQSVAFWCNPISGHATLYWYQQILGQGPKLLIQFQNNGVVDDSQLPKDRFSAERLKGVDSTLKIQPAKLEDSAVYLCASSPWTGVVTGELFFGEGSRLTVL.

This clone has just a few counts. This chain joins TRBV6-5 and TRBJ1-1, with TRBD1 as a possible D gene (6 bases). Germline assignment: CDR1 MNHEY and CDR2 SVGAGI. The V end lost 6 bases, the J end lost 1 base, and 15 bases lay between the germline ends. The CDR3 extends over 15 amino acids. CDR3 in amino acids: CASSPRGGENTEAFF. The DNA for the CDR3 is TGTGCCAGCAGCCCCAGGGGTGGGGAGAACACTGAAGCTTTCTTT.

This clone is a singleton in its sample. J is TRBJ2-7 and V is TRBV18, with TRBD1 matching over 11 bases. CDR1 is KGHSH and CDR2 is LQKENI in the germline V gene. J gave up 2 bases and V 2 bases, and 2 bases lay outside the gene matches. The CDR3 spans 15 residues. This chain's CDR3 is CASSPSDRGPYEQYF. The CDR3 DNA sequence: TGTGCCAGCTCACCATCGGACAGGGGGCCCTACGAGCAGTACTTC.

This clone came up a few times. In nucleotides, the CDR3 is TGTGCCAGCAGCGTAGTGCGATGGGGACAGTCCCACTACGAGCAGTACTTC. Protein: CASSVVRWGQSHYEQYF. The rearrangement uses TRBV9 and TRBJ2-7; 7 nucleotides match TRBD1. The CDR3 has 17 residues. Germline V gene lookup returns CDR1 SGDLS and CDR2 YYNGEE. J gave up 3 bases and V 0 bases, and 12 bases lay outside the gene matches.

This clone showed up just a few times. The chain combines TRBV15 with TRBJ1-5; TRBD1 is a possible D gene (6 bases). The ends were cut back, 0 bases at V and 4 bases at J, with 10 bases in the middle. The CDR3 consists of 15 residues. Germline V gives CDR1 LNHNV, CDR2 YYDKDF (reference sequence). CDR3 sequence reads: CATSREDSFNQPQHF. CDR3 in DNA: TGTGCCACCAGCAGAGAGGACAGTTTTAATCAGCCCCAGCATTTT.